This TCR beta chain was retrieved from a study of tumor-infiltrating lymphocytes in localized non-small cell lung cancer. Study overall: The cohort mixed smokers and never-smokers, several histologies, and some post-neoadjuvant-chemotherapy samples.

In the case of this clone: Its antigen remains unidentified.

Sequencing was performed with immunoSEQ multiplex PCR; in TCRdb, only in-frame clones are kept and a portion is missing. The table includes under 8,500 clones, roughly 70% detected once. Study observations and caveats: Not all patients were TCR sequenced, owing to tissue quantity.

The V segment lost 7 bases and the J segment 1 base; nucleotides outside the gene matches: 6. Per the germline V gene, CDR1 is SGHRS and CDR2 is YFSETQ. CDR3 length equals 14 residues. The sequencing input was lung tumor tissue. The chain is built from TRBV5-1 and TRBJ1-1; TRBD1 aligns across 8 bases. The clonotype comes from a human donor with non-small cell lung cancer. CDR3 sequence (DNA): TGCGCCAGCGGACTTGGACAGGGGAACACTGAAGCTTTCTTT. This translates into CASGLGQGNTEAFF.